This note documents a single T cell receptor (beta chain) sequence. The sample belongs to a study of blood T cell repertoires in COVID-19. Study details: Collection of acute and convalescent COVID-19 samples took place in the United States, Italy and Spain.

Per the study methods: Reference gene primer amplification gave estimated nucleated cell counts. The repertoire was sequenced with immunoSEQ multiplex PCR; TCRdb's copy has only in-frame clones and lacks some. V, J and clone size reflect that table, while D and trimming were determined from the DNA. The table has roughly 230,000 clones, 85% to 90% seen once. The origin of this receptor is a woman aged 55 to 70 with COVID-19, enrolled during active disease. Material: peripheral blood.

The CDR3 nucleotides read TGTGCCAGCAGCCCTGAGGGACAGATCTCTGGAAACACCATATATTTT. Protein sequence: CASSPEGQISGNTIYF. The chain employs TRBV3-1 (or the pseudogene TRBV3-2) and TRBJ1-3; 7 nucleotides line up with TRBD1. Germline CDR1 reads LGHDT; CDR2 reads YNNKEL (reference sequence). The CDR3 consists of 16 residues. With V trimmed by 4 bases and J by 0 bases, 6 bases remained unmatched.